The 21 T cell receptor beta chains reported below all come from one sample, sequenced in a study of shared clonotypes between healthy human individuals. The data were produced by immunoSEQ multiplex PCR, yet TCRdb's version contains in-frame clones alone and is incomplete. Here the sample spans roughly 2 million clones, 95% being singletons. The sequenced sample consisted of naive CD4+ T cells sorted from blood. Subset denoted: CD45RA+ positively selected. These TCRs come from a man aged 18 to 35 in good health.

The chain carries TRBV10-3 and TRBJ1-6; D is possibly TRBD1 (5 bases). The CDR3 loop spans 14 amino acids. Looked up from germline, CDR1 is ENHRY and CDR2 is SYGVKD. V shed 7 bases and J shed 5 bases, with 12 bases lying between them. This chain's CDR3 is CAIMGAGDNSPLHF. Written as DNA, the CDR3 is TGTGCCATCATGGGAGCGGGGGATAATTCACCCCTCCACTTT.

The V and J genes are TRBV18 and TRBJ2-4; D remains unclear. CDR3 length: 18 amino acids. CDR1 and CDR2 from the germline V gene are KGHSH and LQKENI. Trimming shortened V by 0 bases and J by 0 bases, and 15 bases separated the two germline ends. The CDR3 DNA is TGTGCCAGCTCACCACCGGTACCCCGGGCGCTAGCCAAAAACATTCAGTACTTC. Its translation: CASSPPVPRALAKNIQYF. Looking up the rest from reference TRBV18 and TRBJ2-4 gives the full variable domain: NAGVMQNPRHLVRRRGQEARLRCSPMKGHSHVYWYRQLPEEGLKFMVYLQKENIIDESGMPKERFSAEFPKEGPSILRIQQVVRGDSAAYFCASSPPVPRALAKNIQYFGAGTRLSVL.

The V and J genes are TRBV29-1 and TRBJ1-1; tentatively, D is TRBD1 (6 bases). Trimming cost V 4 bases and J 5 bases, with 17 bases left between them. The CDR3 runs 14 residues. Germline values: CDR1 SQVTM, CDR2 ANQGSEA. CDR3 amino acids: CSVGKQGRGTEAFF. CDR3 nucleotide sequence: TGCAGCGTTGGGAAGCAGGGGAGAGGGACTGAAGCTTTCTTT.

CDR3 sequence reads: CASSSQGGGEKLFF. The CDR3 nucleotides read TGTGCCAGTAGTTCACAGGGGGGCGGTGAAAAACTGTTTTTT. V is TRBV19 and J is TRBJ1-4; TRBD1 matches 8 bases. The germline CDR1 and CDR2 sequences are LNHDA and SQIVND (reference sequence). This CDR3 contains 14 residues. J lost 7 bases, V lost 5 bases, and 6 bases had no gene match. The full variable domain, its missing parts supplied by reference TRBV19 and TRBJ1-4, is DGGITQSPKYLFRKEGQNVTLSCEQNLNHDAMYWYRQDPGQGLRLIYYSQIVNDFQKGDIAEGYSVSREKKESFPLTVTSAQKNPTAFYLCASSSQGGGEKLFFGSGTQLSVL.

The genes are TRBV2 and TRBJ2-3; the D gene is possibly TRBD2 (6 bases). The germline V gene has CDR1 SNHLY and CDR2 FYNNEI. Trimming shortened V by 4 bases and J by 4 bases, and 15 bases separated the two germline ends. CDR3 size: 15 residues. The CDR3 DNA reads TGTGCCAGCAGTGGGCGGGAAGTAGCTGCAGATACGCAGTATTTT. Translating gives CASSGREVAADTQYF.

The chain uses TRBV30 and TRBJ2-5, with a possible D match to TRBD2 (6 bases). V was shortened by 2 bases and J by 7 bases, with 17 bases between the two germline ends. The germline V gene has CDR1 GTSNPN and CDR2 SVGIG (reference sequence). The CDR3 length is 14 residues. CDR3 sequence: CAWSPRGGEGTQYF. CDR3 in DNA: TGTGCCTGGAGTCCCCGGGGCGGGGAAGGGACCCAGTACTTC.

This chain links TRBV10-1 with TRBJ2-2; 7 nucleotides align to TRBD1. Germline V CDR1 and CDR2: WNHNN, SYGVQD (reference sequence). The CDR3 has 15 residues. J was trimmed by 4 bases and V by 3 bases; bases with no gene match: 5. The CDR3 DNA sequence: TGCGCCAGCAGTGATACGGGACAGCTCACCGGGGAGCTGTTTTTT. Residues: CASSDTGQLTGELFF.

With regard to this clone: An end of the junction does not agree with germline; a read error may underlie this. This chain connects TRBV30 to TRBJ1-2; maybe TRBD1 (6 bases). This CDR3 comprises 13 residues. Germline lookup yields CDR1 GTSNPN and CDR2 SVGIG (reference sequence). DNA for the CDR3: TGTGCCTACCGGACAGACCCTAAGTATGGCTACACCTTC. Translating it yields CAYRTDPKYGYTF.

The genes are TRBV7-9 and TRBJ2-7; D perhaps matches TRBD1 (5 bases). V was trimmed by 5 bases and J by 3 bases, leaving 17 bases between them. This CDR3 spans 15 amino acids. The V gene's germline CDR1 is SEHNR and CDR2 FQNEAQ (reference sequence). CDR3 sequence (DNA): TGTGCCAGCAGCACAATGCAGGGCATGGGCTACGAGCAGTACTTC. This translates into CASSTMQGMGYEQYF.

About this clone: This CDR3 is also generated by other DNA sequences in the sample. This rearrangement joins TRBV7-9 to TRBJ1-1; TRBD1 matches at 7 bases. V trimming: 5 bases; J trimming: 0 bases; junction bases outside the gene matches: 3. Germline CDR1 is SEHNR and CDR2 is FQNEAQ (reference sequence). The CDR3 loop spans 14 amino acids. The CDR3 loop reads CASSRGQLNTEAFF. CDR3 bases: TGTGCCAGCAGCCGGGGACAGTTGAACACTGAAGCTTTCTTT.

The CDR3 here is CASSDWRILETQYF. CDR3 in DNA: TGTGCCAGCAGTGACTGGCGCATCCTAGAGACCCAGTACTTC. J is TRBJ2-5 and V is TRBV6-4; no firm D call. Germline V lookup: CDR1 MRHNA, CDR2 SNTAGT. Trimming took 1 base from V and 4 from J, leaving 10 bases between them. This CDR3 spans 14 amino acids.

This rearrangement joins TRBV6-7 to TRBJ2-7; possibly TRBD2 for D (5 bases). TRBV6-7 counts as an open reading frame of uncertain function. CDR3 size: 15 residues. The germline V and J ends were trimmed by 5 bases and 1 base, with 15 bases remaining between them. The CDR3 is CASSPLRERSYEQYF. CDR3 in DNA: TGTGCCAGCAGTCCCTTGAGGGAGCGGTCCTACGAGCAGTACTTC.

The gene calls are TRBV6-6 and TRBJ1-4, with unresolved D. Germline V CDR1 and CDR2: MNHNY, SVGAGI (reference sequence). V lost 6 bases, J lost 0 bases, and 8 bases lay in between. This CDR3 contains 14 residues. The CDR3 DNA is TGTGCCAGCAGGGCTACTGCAACTAATGAAAAACTGTTTTTT. It specifies CASRATATNEKLFF.

In its sample, this clone was seen once. The V gene is TRBV6-5, the J gene TRBJ2-5; 12 nucleotides agree with TRBD2. The J call may be in error: the DNA end matches TRBJ2-7 better. Germline V gene sequence: CDR1 MNHEY, CDR2 SVGAGI. The CDR3 loop spans 14 amino acids. In nucleotides, the CDR3 is TGTGCCAGCAGCCTAGCGGGGGGGGCCTACGAGCAGTACTTC. The encoded protein is CASSLAGGAYEQYF.

The rearrangement joins TRBV18 to TRBJ1-3; no firm D call. The CDR3 has 18 residues. V shed 3 bases and J shed 0 bases, with 18 bases lying between them. CDR1 and CDR2 (germline): KGHSH, LQKENI. CDR3 region: CASSPPGRLVSSGNTIYF. CDR3 nucleotide sequence: TGTGCCAGCTCACCTCCGGGTAGGTTGGTGTCCTCTGGAAACACCATATATTTT.

This clone is a singleton in its sample. This CDR3 is also generated by other DNA sequences in the sample. This sequence joins TRBV5-1 and TRBJ1-1; 7 bases align to TRBD1. CDR3 length: 13 residues. The trim removed 2 bases at V and 3 bases at J, leaving 1 base unmatched. Germline-derived CDR1 and CDR2 are SGHRS and YFSETQ. The DNA of the CDR3 is TGCGCCAGCAGCTTTCAGGGGGACACTGAAGCTTTCTTT. This encodes CASSFQGDTEAFF. The full variable domain, in which reference TRBV5-1 and TRBJ1-1 provide the parts outside the CDR3, is KAGVTQTPRYLIKTRGQQVTLSCSPISGHRSVSWYQQTPGQGLQFLFEYFSETQRNKGNFPGRFSGRQFSNSRSEMNVSTLELGDSALYLCASSFQGDTEAFFGQGTRLTVV.

The V and J genes are TRBV27 and TRBJ2-5; D is uncertain. CDR3 size: 13 residues. V lost 2 bases to trimming and J lost 5 bases, with 9 bases between them. In germline, CDR1 is MNHEY, CDR2 SMNVEV (reference sequence). CDR3: CASSLGRRETQYF. The CDR3 nucleotides read TGTGCCAGCAGTTTAGGTAGGCGGGAGACCCAGTACTTC.

The V call is TRBV28, the J call TRBJ2-7, with 7 bases matching TRBD1. The V and J ends lost 6 bases and 2 bases, in that order; junction bases with no gene match: 10. Germline loops: CDR1 MDHEN, CDR2 SYDVKM. The length of the CDR3 is 15 residues. CDR3 in amino acids: CASRSSRDRPYEQYF. CDR3 sequence (DNA): TGTGCCAGCAGGAGCAGCCGGGACAGACCCTACGAGCAGTACTTC.

V gene TRBV4-3 combines with J gene TRBJ2-7; D uncertain. The V gene's germline CDR1 is LGHNA and CDR2 YSLEER. The CDR3 is made up of 14 amino acids. Trimming cost V 0 bases and J 2 bases, with 8 bases left between them. CDR3 sequence reads: CASSQEPSTYEQYF. For the CDR3, the DNA is TGCGCCAGCAGCCAAGAACCCAGCACCTACGAGCAGTACTTC.

This chain connects TRBV9 to TRBJ1-5; D gene unclear. The V and J ends lost 0 bases and 9 bases respectively, with 10 bases between them. Germline V gene sequence: CDR1 SGDLS, CDR2 YYNGEE. The CDR3 totals 13 residues. The CDR3 protein is CASSVDMEGPQHF. The CDR3 DNA reads TGTGCCAGCAGCGTAGATATGGAAGGGCCCCAGCATTTT.

The chain has TRBV2 and TRBJ1-4; no clear D. Trimming left V 6 bases short and J 8 bases short, with 7 bases between. This CDR3 is built from 11 residues. Germline CDR1 and CDR2: SNHLY and FYNNEI. CDR3 residues: CASSPREKLFF. For the CDR3, the DNA is TGTGCCAGCAGCCCCCGCGAAAAACTGTTTTTT. Drawing the rest from reference TRBV2 and TRBJ1-4, the complete variable domain is EPEVTQTPSHQVTQMGQEVILRCVPISNHLYFYWYRQILGQKVEFLVSFYNNEISEKSEIFDDQFSVERPDGSNFTLKIRSTKLEDSAMYFCASSPREKLFFGSGTQLSVL.